The 13 T cell receptor beta chains given below trace back to one sample, sequenced in a study of breast tumors, draining lymph nodes, adjacent tissues. From the multiplex PCR reads, TCRdb called clonotypes with MiXCR, one entry per CDR3 protein. The sample lists some 65,000 distinct CDR3 sequences, less than 45% seen once, with over 7.5% in the top ten. Source material: breast tumor tissue. These receptor sequences come from a female donor with breast cancer. Some clones in this sample may be carry-over from other donors' samples.

This clonotype rates as medium-sized. The rearrangement joins TRBV20-1 to TRBJ2-3; D is uncertain. Trimming cost V 1 base and J 2 bases, with 10 bases left between them. This CDR3 is 14 amino acids long. CDR1 DFQATT and CDR2 SNEGSKA come from the germline V gene (reference sequence). CDR3 amino acids: CSARGPNPTDTQYF. The CDR3, as DNA: TGCAGTGCTAGAGGTCCCAACCCCACAGATACGCAGTATTTT.

At least ten counts were recorded for this clonotype. The V call is TRBV5-1, the J call TRBJ2-7, with D perhaps assigned TRBD1 or TRBD2 (5 bases each). The CDR3 is 14 amino acids. The germline V gene encodes CDR1 SGHRS and CDR2 YFSETQ. With 2 bases removed from V and 2 bases from J, the gap between germline ends came to 11 bases. CDR3 DNA: TGCGCCAGCAGCTTTGGGGGTACGGCCTACGAGCAGTACTTC. It encodes CASSFGGTAYEQYF.

The chain recombines TRBV3-1 with TRBJ2-6; D gene unclear. The CDR3 loop spans 13 amino acids. V was pared by 1 base and J by 2 bases, with 0 bases between. Germline CDR1 reads LGHDT; CDR2 reads YNNKEL (reference sequence). The DNA of the CDR3 is TGTGCCAGCAGCCAAGCTGGGGCCAACGTCCTGACTTTC. Protein sequence: CASSQAGANVLTF.

Worth noting for this clonotype: This CDR3 is missing its conserved last phenylalanine or tryptophan, likely due to a read error. The V call is TRBV12-3 or TRBV12-4, the J call TRBJ2-1; 13 bases agree with TRBD2. V lost 7 bases to trimming and J lost 7 bases; unmatched junction nucleotides: 10. CDR3 length equals 16 residues. CDR3 sequence: CASTNPGTSGKNEQFL. For the CDR3, the DNA is TGTGCCAGCACCAATCCCGGGACTAGCGGGAAAAATGAGCAGTTCCTC.

Worth noting for this clonotype: The junction departs from the called germline gene at one end, perhaps through a read error. The V and J genes are TRBV5-4 and TRBJ2-7; no clear D. This CDR3 has 11 amino acids. CDR1 is SGHNT and CDR2 is YYREEE in the germline V gene (reference sequence). The CDR3 here is CASSRNYAQYF. The CDR3 coding sequence is TGTGCCAGCAGCCGGAACTACGCGCAGTACTTC.

This clonotype has a count of ten or more. The V gene is TRBV11-3, the J gene TRBJ1-1, with 9 bases that match TRBD1. Germline-derived CDR1 and CDR2 are SGHNT and YENEEA. Losses at the gene ends were 5 bases for V and 1 base for J; bases not matched to a gene: 5. The length of the CDR3 is 15 residues. The CDR3 DNA reads TGTGCCAGCAGCCCAGGGACAGGGAAGAACACTGAAGCTTTCTTT. Translated: CASSPGTGKNTEAFF.

This clonotype was recorded at least ten times. The J gene is TRBJ1-6, the V gene TRBV28; the match to TRBD1 covers 8 bases. Unmatched junction bases numbered 2, after V lost 2 bases and J lost 5 bases. The length of the CDR3 is 15 residues. Germline V gives CDR1 MDHEN, CDR2 SYDVKM. The CDR3 DNA follows: TGTGCCAGCAGTTTAGCGGACAGGGATAATTCACCCCTCCACTTT. Protein: CASSLADRDNSPLHF.

This clonotype is medium-sized (0.01 to 0.1%). The rearrangement links TRBV20-1 to TRBJ1-6; no clear D. Trimming stripped 0 bases from V and 8 bases from J, with 8 bases between. The germline CDR1 and CDR2 sequences are DFQATT and SNEGSKA (reference sequence). The CDR3 runs to 13 residues. CDR3: CSARDEGDSPLHF. The CDR3 DNA follows: TGCAGTGCTAGAGATGAGGGAGATTCACCCCTCCACTTT.

With regard to this clonotype: The junction departs from the called germline gene at one end, perhaps through a read error. The chain is built from TRBV9 and TRBJ2-5; maybe TRBD2 (5 bases). CDR1 and CDR2 from the germline V gene are SGDLS and YYNGEE. This CDR3 is 15 amino acids long. This CDR3 reads CTSSVEGGQRETQYF. The CDR3 region has the DNA TGTACCAGCAGCGTAGAGGGCGGCCAGCGAGAGACCCAGTACTTC.

The chain links TRBV12-3 or TRBV12-4 to TRBJ2-5, with D unresolved. The CDR3 extends over 12 amino acids. V lost 7 bases, J lost 5 bases, and 11 bases lay in between. This chain's CDR3 is CASNCVPETQYF. CDR3 bases: TGTGCCAGCAACTGTGTCCCGGAGACCCAGTACTTC.

This clonotype showed up many times. At one end, the junction sequence differs from germline, possibly due to a read error. This chain joins TRBV6-5 and TRBJ2-7; TRBD2 might be the D (5 bases). CDR3 length equals 13 residues. Germline CDR1 and CDR2: MNHEY and SVGAGI. The CDR3 loop is CASSHSGTYEQYF. CDR3 in DNA: TGTGCCAGCAGTCACTCGGGAACCTACGAGCAGTACTTC.

This clonotype was recorded at least ten times. The CDR3 bases are TGCAGTGCTCTCCCGGGACTAGCGGGAGGGCGGGGTACGCAGTATTTT. Amino acid sequence: CSALPGLAGGRGTQYF. This sequence joins TRBV20-1 and TRBJ2-3; 16 bases are a match to TRBD2. V shed 5 bases, J shed 8 bases, and the junction held 10 bases outside the gene matches. The CDR3 totals 16 residues. Germline-derived CDR1 and CDR2 are DFQATT and SNEGSKA (reference sequence).

This clonotype has a handful of counts. A much larger clone differs by one base, so this may be a read error. This chain joins TRBV9 and TRBJ2-1; 15 positions match TRBD2. Germline V gene data show CDR1 as SGDLS and CDR2 as YYNGEE. V dropped 4 bases and J dropped 9; count of bases not matched to a gene: 11. The CDR3 extends over 17 amino acids. The DNA for the CDR3 is TGTGCCAGCAGCCCACCCGGGACTAGCGGGGGGACCACTGAGCAGTTCTTC. Protein product: CASSPPGTSGGTTEQFF.